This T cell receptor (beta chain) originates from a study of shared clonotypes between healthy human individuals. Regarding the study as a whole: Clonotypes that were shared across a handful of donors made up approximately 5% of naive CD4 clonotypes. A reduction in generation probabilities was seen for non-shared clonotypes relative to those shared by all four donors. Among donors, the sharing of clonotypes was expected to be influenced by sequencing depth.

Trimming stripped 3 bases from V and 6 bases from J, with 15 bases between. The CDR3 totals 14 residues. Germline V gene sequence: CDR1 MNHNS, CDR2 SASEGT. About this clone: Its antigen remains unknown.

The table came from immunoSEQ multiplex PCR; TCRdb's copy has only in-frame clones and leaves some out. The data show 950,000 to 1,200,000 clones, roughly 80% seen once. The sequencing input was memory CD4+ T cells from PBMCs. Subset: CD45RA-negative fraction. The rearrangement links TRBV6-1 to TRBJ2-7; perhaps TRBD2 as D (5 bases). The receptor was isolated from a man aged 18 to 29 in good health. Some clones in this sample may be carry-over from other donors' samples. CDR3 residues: CASSDSRRAPEQYF. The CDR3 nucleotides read TGTGCCAGCAGTGACTCCCGGCGGGCCCCCGAGCAGTACTTC.